A single count supports the clone carrying this T cell receptor (beta chain). These data belong to a study of ipilimumab plus nivolumab after autologous stem cell transplantation. The protocol was immunoSEQ multiplex PCR, while the TCRdb copy is restricted to in-frame clones and leaves out a portion. The sample records about 12,000 clones, more than 65% being singletons. Trimming took 4 bases from V and 3 from J, leaving 12 bases between them. This CDR3 is 14 amino acids long. Germline V gene lookup returns CDR1 SEHNR and CDR2 FQNEAQ (reference sequence). Checkpoint therapy with ipilimumab 1 mg/kg began 14 to 28 days after transplant.

The chain has TRBV7-9 and TRBJ1-1; D uncertain. The TCR sequence derives from a male donor with multiple myeloma. Source: PBMCs, taken in a trial of ipilimumab plus nivolumab as post-transplant consolidation. CDR3 residues: CASSSNRWDTEAFF. CDR3 DNA: TGTGCCAGCAGCTCCAATCGCTGGGACACTGAAGCTTTCTTT.